What follows are 22 T cell receptor beta chains derived from one specimen sequenced in a study of blood T cells in healthy people across ages. A sample-barcoded 5' primer and a J-beta primer mix were used in a second PCR of roughly 6 to 11 cycles. MiXCR, run by TCRdb on the 5' RACE reads, gives a single entry per CDR3 protein. The sample has 1 million or so distinct CDR3 sequences, almost 25% seen once. A further study also used this sample, focusing on T cells of mothers and their children.

The sequencing input was blood. Receptor source: a girl between 2 and 10 years old in good health.

This chain links TRBV20-1 with TRBJ2-5; D is unclear. The assigned J gene may be wrong: the sequence end matches TRBJ2-1 better. CDR3 length: 10 amino acids. The germline V gene has CDR1 DFQATT and CDR2 SNEGSKA (reference sequence). CDR3 nucleotide sequence: TGCAGTGCTAGTAACGTTGAGCAGTTCTTC. Its translation: CSASNVEQFF.

This clonotype was observed a few times. The genes are TRBV5-1 and TRBJ2-3; D possibly corresponds to TRBD1 (6 bases). Between the trimmed V and J ends, which lost 1 base and 2 bases, there was a span of 11 bases. CDR3 length: 15 residues. Germline CDR1 and CDR2: SGHRS and YFSETQ. In DNA form, the CDR3 reads TGCGCCAGCAGCTTGCAGGGGCTACTCACAGATACGCAGTATTTT. It translates to CASSLQGLLTDTQYF.

This chain uses TRBV19 with TRBJ1-2; possibly TRBD1 for D (5 bases). There are 13 residues in the CDR3. Germline values: CDR1 LNHDA, CDR2 SQIVND (reference sequence). V was cut by 7 bases and J by 2 bases, with 11 bases left in between. The CDR3, as DNA: TGTGCCAGTATGGGGGGTTACAACTATGGCTACACCTTC. Translation gives CASMGGYNYGYTF.

This clonotype was seen a few times. V and J are TRBV7-9 and TRBJ2-1; tentatively, D is TRBD2 (5 bases). Germline CDR1 and CDR2: SEHNR and FQNEAQ (reference sequence). The CDR3 totals 15 residues. V lost 5 bases and J lost 7, with 18 bases in between. CDR3 DNA sequence: TGTGCCAGCAGCCTCGTCGGGATAGCTGTGAATGAGCAGTTCTTC. Its protein is CASSLVGIAVNEQFF.

The chain links TRBV20-1 to TRBJ1-2; 8 nucleotides match TRBD1. V lost 0 bases, J lost 2 bases, and 11 bases stayed unmatched. Looked up from germline, CDR1 is DFQATT and CDR2 is SNEGSKA (reference sequence). CDR3 size: 17 residues. CDR3 protein: CSARDRGQGGWNYGYTF. CDR3 DNA: TGCAGTGCTAGAGATCGAGGACAGGGAGGATGGAACTATGGCTACACCTTC.

About this clonotype itself: Mismatch with germline at one junction end may stem from a read error. The genes are TRBV27 and TRBJ1-2, with D possibly TRBD1 on 6 matching bases. The germline V gene encodes CDR1 MNHEY and CDR2 SMNVEV (reference sequence). The CDR3 is 12 amino acids. CDR3 in amino acids: CACSLTGYGYTF. CDR3 sequence (DNA): TGTGCCTGCAGTTTAACAGGGTATGGCTACACCTTC.

This clonotype was found many times. The chain couples TRBV28 to TRBJ2-1; 8 bases match TRBD1. Trimming removed 5 bases from V and 6 bases from J; junction bases left unmatched: 6. This CDR3 spans 14 amino acids. In germline, CDR1 is MDHEN, CDR2 SYDVKM. The CDR3 is CASSPQTGVNEQFF. CDR3 nucleotide sequence: TGTGCCAGCAGTCCCCAGACAGGGGTCAATGAGCAGTTCTTC.

This clonotype was found a few times. This chain connects TRBV20-1 to TRBJ2-5; tentative D call: TRBD1 (6 bases). The CDR3 has 13 residues. Germline loops: CDR1 DFQATT, CDR2 SNEGSKA (reference sequence). Trimming took off 2 bases at V and 5 bases at J, with 12 bases between the two ends. The CDR3 loop reads CSARWGLWETQYF. In DNA form, the CDR3 reads TGCAGTGCTAGATGGGGGCTCTGGGAGACCCAGTACTTC.

About this clonotype: This likely comes from a read error, as the CDR3 has no conserved phenylalanine or tryptophan at its end. The chain combines TRBV4-1 with TRBJ2-3, with 12 bases lining up with TRBD2. This CDR3 comprises 17 residues. Trimming removed 2 bases from V and 4 bases from J; junction bases left unmatched: 7. CDR1 MGHRA and CDR2 YSYEKL come from the germline V gene. The CDR3: CASSQLTSGRSSDTQYC. The CDR3 coding sequence is TGCGCCAGCAGCCAATTAACTAGCGGGAGGTCCTCAGATACGCAGTATTGT.

The V gene is TRBV6-2 or TRBV6-3, the J gene TRBJ2-7, with TRBD2 identical over 7 bases. V lost 2 bases to trimming and J lost 2 bases; unmatched junction nucleotides: 6. CDR3 size: 15 residues. Germline CDR1 is MNHEY and CDR2 is SVGEGT. As DNA, the CDR3 is TGTGCCAGCAGTTACCTAGCGGACATCCCCTACGAGCAGTACTTC. It codes for CASSYLADIPYEQYF.

J is TRBJ1-2 and V is TRBV7-9; tentative D call: TRBD1 (5 bases). Trimming shortened V by 3 bases and J by 7 bases, and 9 bases separated the two germline ends. The CDR3 length is 12 residues. Germline CDR1 reads SEHNR; CDR2 reads FQNEAQ (reference sequence). The CDR3: CASSLGPTGYTF. DNA for the CDR3: TGTGCCAGCAGCTTGGGACCGACTGGCTACACCTTC.

The chain links TRBV4-1 to TRBJ2-3; D may be TRBD2 (6 bases). Germline V gene data show CDR1 as MGHRA and CDR2 as YSYEKL. Trimming removed 4 bases from V and 6 bases from J, with 23 bases in between. The CDR3 loop spans 17 amino acids. The CDR3 is CASSRIAGQGARDTQYF. The CDR3 DNA is TGCGCCAGCAGCCGTATCGCGGGGCAAGGGGCAAGGGATACGCAGTATTTT.

The rearrangement links TRBV9 to TRBJ2-7, with D maybe TRBD1 (6 bases). The V end was cut by 0 bases, the J end by 5 bases, with 9 bases between. Germline CDR1 and CDR2: SGDLS and YYNGEE. The CDR3 length is 13 residues. The CDR3 reads CASSVEGVNEQYF. CDR3 bases: TGTGCCAGCAGCGTAGAGGGGGTTAACGAGCAGTACTTC.

This clonotype turned up a few times. This chain uses TRBV6-5 with TRBJ2-4; maybe TRBD2 (5 bases). The germline V and J ends were trimmed by 5 bases and 5 bases, with 19 bases remaining between them. The CDR3 is 16 amino acids. Germline values: CDR1 MNHEY, CDR2 SVGAGI. The CDR3 protein is CASSTRIGFGENIQYF. The CDR3 DNA reads as TGTGCCAGCAGTACTCGTATCGGGTTCGGGGAAAACATTCAGTACTTC.

The chain links TRBV6-2 or TRBV6-3 to TRBJ2-7; 10 bases fit TRBD2. J was trimmed by 3 bases and V by 6 bases; bases with no gene match: 5. The CDR3 has 14 amino acids. Germline V gene data show CDR1 as MNHEY and CDR2 as SVGEGT. The CDR3 spells CASSGSGGLYEQYF. The CDR3 DNA is TGTGCCAGCAGCGGTAGCGGGGGGCTCTACGAGCAGTACTTC.

The rearrangement joins TRBV11-2 to TRBJ1-4, with D hard to call. Germline assignment: CDR1 SGHAT and CDR2 FQNNGV. Trimming cost V 2 bases and J 10 bases, with 5 bases left between them. The CDR3 contains 11 residues. The CDR3 nucleotides are TGTGCCAGCAGCTTACCGGGAAAACTGTTTTTT. It is translated as CASSLPGKLFF.

This chain uses TRBV29-1 with TRBJ2-7, with D maybe TRBD2 (6 bases). Germline V lookup: CDR1 SQVTM, CDR2 ANQGSEA. This CDR3 comprises 14 residues. V was shortened by 6 bases and J by 3 bases, with 18 bases between the two germline ends. CDR3 amino acids: CSVIQGGLGYEQYF. The CDR3 region has the DNA TGCAGCGTCATACAAGGAGGGCTTGGCTACGAGCAGTACTTC.

This clonotype was seen only a few times. This chain links TRBV4-1 with TRBJ1-4; possibly TRBD1 for D (5 bases). The germline V and J ends were trimmed by 4 bases and 8 bases, with 11 bases remaining between them. The CDR3 is made up of 13 amino acids. Germline CDR1 MGHRA, CDR2 YSYEKL. In DNA form, the CDR3 reads TGCGCCAGCAGCCTCCTGGAGGGGGAAAAACTGTTTTTT. Its translation: CASSLLEGEKLFF.

In its sample, this clonotype was seen a few times. The rearrangement uses TRBV6-5 and TRBJ2-2, with D perhaps matching TRBD1 (6 bases). There are 15 residues in the CDR3. V lost 2 bases to trimming and J lost 0 bases, with 7 bases between them. Germline values: CDR1 MNHEY, CDR2 SVGAGI. The CDR3 is CASSYGTPNTGELFF. CDR3 in DNA: TGTGCCAGCAGTTACGGGACACCGAACACCGGGGAGCTGTTTTTT.

This chain links TRBV14 with TRBJ2-5; no firm D call. The CDR3 is 13 amino acids. The germline V gene encodes CDR1 SGHDN and CDR2 FVKESK. Between the trimmed V and J ends, which lost 4 bases and 5 bases, there was a span of 11 bases. The CDR3 protein is CASSRLLAETQYF. CDR3 DNA sequence: TGTGCCAGCAGCCGATTACTTGCGGAGACCCAGTACTTC. Based on the CDR3 plus reference TRBV14 and TRBJ2-5, the full variable domain is EAGVTQFPSHSVIEKGQTVTLRCDPISGHDNLYWYRRVMGKEIKFLLHFVKESKQDESGMPNNRFLAERTGGTYSTLKVQPAELEDSGVYFCASSRLLAETQYFGPGTRLLVL.

This clonotype occurred a few times. The junction shows a germline mismatch at one end, possibly a read error. This chain links TRBV20-1 with TRBJ2-3, with D unclear. The germline CDR1 and CDR2 sequences are DFQATT and SNEGSKA (reference sequence). The CDR3 totals 10 residues. The CDR3 bases are TGCAGTGGAGGCACAGATACGCAGTGTTTT. This sequence encodes CSGGTDTQCF.

This clonotype was seen only a few times. This chain uses TRBV2 with TRBJ2-3, with D perhaps given as TRBD1 or TRBD2 (6 bases each). CDR3 length equals 14 residues. From germline, CDR1 is SNHLY and CDR2 FYNNEI. V was cut by 10 bases and J by 0 bases, with 14 bases left in between. CDR3 nucleotide sequence: TGTGCCATCGGGGGCCTGATTAGCACAGATACGCAGTATTTT. Translation: CAIGGLISTDTQYF.